This T cell receptor beta chain was sequenced during a study of blood T cell repertoires in COVID-19. Turning to the study itself: Both acute and convalescent COVID-19 samples were obtained from the United States, Italy and Spain. In each case, the material was cDNA or gDNA derived from T cells, B-cell-depleted T cells, or PBMCs.

TCRdb's copy holds only in-frame clones and misses some; the assay was immunoSEQ multiplex PCR. The data show 140,000 to 150,000 clones, 80% to 90% seen once. CDR3 length: 13 residues. CDR1 is MDHEN, CDR2 SYDVKM, per germline. V was shortened by 6 bases and J by 4 bases, with 10 bases between the two germline ends. The sequencing sample was made of peripheral blood. The receptor was isolated from a woman in her sixties with active COVID-19. The J gene is TRBJ1-5, the V gene TRBV28, with D perhaps TRBD1 (6 bases). This CDR3 reads CASSGQSNQPQHF. CDR3 in DNA: TGTGCCAGCAGCGGACAGTCAAATCAGCCCCAGCATTTT.